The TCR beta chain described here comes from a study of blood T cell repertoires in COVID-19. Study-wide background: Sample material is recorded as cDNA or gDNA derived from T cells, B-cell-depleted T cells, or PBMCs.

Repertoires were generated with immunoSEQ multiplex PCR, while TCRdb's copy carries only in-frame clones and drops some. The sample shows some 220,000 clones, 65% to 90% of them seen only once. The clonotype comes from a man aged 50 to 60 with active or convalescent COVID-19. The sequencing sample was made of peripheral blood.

CDR3 region: CAKGQGYGYTF. In DNA, the CDR3 is TGTGCCAAAGGACAGGGCTATGGCTACACCTTC. The chain is built from TRBV2 and TRBJ1-2; 8 bases are a match to TRBD1. Germline values: CDR1 SNHLY, CDR2 FYNNEI. The V and J ends lost 10 bases and 4 bases, in that order; junction bases with no gene match: 2. The CDR3 loop spans 11 amino acids.